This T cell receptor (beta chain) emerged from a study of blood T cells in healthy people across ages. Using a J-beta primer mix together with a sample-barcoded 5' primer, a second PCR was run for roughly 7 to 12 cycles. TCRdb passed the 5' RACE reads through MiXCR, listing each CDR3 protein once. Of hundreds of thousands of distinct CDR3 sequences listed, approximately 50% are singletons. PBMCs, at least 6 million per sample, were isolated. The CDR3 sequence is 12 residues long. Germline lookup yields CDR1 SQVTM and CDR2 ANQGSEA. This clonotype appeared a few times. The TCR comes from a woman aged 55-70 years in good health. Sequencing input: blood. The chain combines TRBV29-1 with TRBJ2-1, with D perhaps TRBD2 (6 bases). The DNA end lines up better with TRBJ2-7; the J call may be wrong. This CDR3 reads CSVLASYNEQYF. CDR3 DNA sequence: TGCAGCGTTCTAGCGTCCTACAATGAGCAGTACTTC.